The 19 T cell receptor beta chains given below trace back to one sample, sequenced in a study of shared clonotypes between healthy human individuals. TCRdb's copy holds only in-frame clones and misses some; the assay was immunoSEQ multiplex PCR. The repertoire consists of approximately 2,000,000 clones, with 85% to 95% occurring once and the leading ten covering 0.37%. The material sequenced was naive CD4+ T cells from PBMCs. Subset given: CD45RA+ positively selected. The origin of the receptors is a man aged 18 to 30 in good health. Some clones in this sample may be carry-over from other donors' samples.

This clone came up once. The chain has TRBV6-5 and TRBJ1-1; 7 bases fit TRBD1. J lost 10 bases, V lost 6 bases, and 8 bases had no gene match. The length of the CDR3 is 12 residues. Germline CDR1 is MNHEY and CDR2 is SVGAGI. DNA for the CDR3: TGTGCCAGCAGCAACAGGGGAGGAACAGCTTTCTTT. Translated: CASSNRGGTAFF.

The chain combines TRBV6-5 with TRBJ1-2; no firm D call. CDR1 and CDR2 from the germline V gene are MNHEY and SVGAGI. With 0 bases removed from V and 4 bases from J, the gap between germline ends came to 9 bases. The CDR3 sequence is 14 residues long. In DNA form, the CDR3 reads TGTGCCAGCAGTTACTCGCCGGGAGTCTATGGCTACACCTTC. It is translated as CASSYSPGVYGYTF.

The V call is TRBV30, the J call TRBJ2-7; a possible D gene is TRBD2 (6 bases). The length of the CDR3 is 16 residues. The V end was cut by 4 bases, the J end by 6 bases, with 25 bases between. The germline gives CDR1 GTSNPN, CDR2 SVGIG (reference sequence). The CDR3 DNA reads as TGTGCCTGGACCCCCGGGGGAAGGGAGAGCAAGCGCGAGCAGTACTTC. This codes for CAWTPGGRESKREQYF.

This rearrangement joins TRBV4-3 to TRBJ1-2; weak D call: TRBD1 (6 bases). Between the trimmed V and J ends, which lost 3 bases and 3 bases, there was a span of 8 bases. Germline CDR1 and CDR2: LGHNA and YSLEER. The CDR3 is 13 residues long. CDR3 sequence reads: CASSQRGDYGYTF. DNA for the CDR3: TGCGCCAGCAGCCAGAGGGGGGACTATGGCTACACCTTC.

The chain has TRBV15 and TRBJ1-2; no clear D gene. V was pared by 5 bases and J by 8 bases, with 15 bases between. There are 13 residues in the CDR3. CDR1 is LNHNV and CDR2 is YYDKDF in the germline V gene (reference sequence). The DNA of the CDR3 is TGTGCCACCAGCCAAGAACTGGTAGGGGGCTACACCTTC. Protein: CATSQELVGGYTF.

Note on this clone: Distinct nucleotide sequences in the sample also encode this CDR3. The chain carries TRBV18 and TRBJ1-5; no clear D. The CDR3 runs to 14 residues. The ends were cut back, 4 bases at V and 1 base at J, with 8 bases in the middle. Germline lookup yields CDR1 KGHSH and CDR2 LQKENI. CDR3 nucleotides: TGTGCCAGCTCACTCCAAGACAGCAATCAGCCCCAGCATTTT. Translated, it gives CASSLQDSNQPQHF.

The J gene is TRBJ2-1, the V gene TRBV11-2, with 11 bases matching TRBD2. The CDR3 covers 18 residues. The trim removed 3 bases at V and 7 bases at J, leaving 14 bases unmatched. Germline assignment: CDR1 SGHAT and CDR2 FQNNGV. CDR3 sequence reads: CASSFEPKGLAARNEQFF. CDR3 sequence (DNA): TGTGCCAGCAGCTTCGAGCCGAAGGGACTAGCGGCCAGAAATGAGCAGTTCTTC.

The chain employs TRBV6-5 and TRBJ1-2; the match to TRBD1 covers 8 bases. Trimming took 6 bases from V and 6 from J; bases not matched to a gene: 6. The germline V gene encodes CDR1 MNHEY and CDR2 SVGAGI. The CDR3 sequence is 13 residues long. Here the CDR3 reads CASSQDRVNGYTF. For the CDR3, the DNA is TGTGCCAGCAGCCAGGACAGGGTTAATGGCTACACCTTC.

About this clone itself: In the same sample, other DNA sequences code for this CDR3. The V call is TRBV18, the J call TRBJ2-7; D might be TRBD1 (6 bases). CDR1 and CDR2 (germline): KGHSH, LQKENI. V was trimmed by 3 bases and J by 2 bases, leaving 17 bases between them. CDR3 length: 16 amino acids. The DNA of the CDR3 is TGTGCCAGCTCACCCCCCGGTCAGGGGCCTCCCTACGAGCAGTACTTC. Translating gives CASSPPGQGPPYEQYF.

The chain joins TRBV10-3 to TRBJ1-3, with D unclear. Deletions cut 10 bases from V and 0 bases from J, with 10 bases between. Germline CDR1 reads ENHRY; CDR2 reads SYGVKD. The CDR3 is made up of 13 amino acids. DNA for the CDR3: TGTGCCACCACGGGGATCTCTGGAAACACCATATATTTT. Amino acid sequence: CATTGISGNTIYF.

Worth noting for this clone: The same CDR3 can be traced to other DNA sequences in this sample. The chain links TRBV5-5 to TRBJ1-5, with D perhaps matching TRBD1 (5 bases). The germline V gene has CDR1 SGHKS and CDR2 YYEKEE (reference sequence). The CDR3 runs to 14 residues. Trimming took 4 bases from V and 2 from J, leaving 10 bases between them. The CDR3 nucleotides are TGTGCCAGCAGCCCAGGGACTGGCAATCAGCCCCAGCATTTT. It yields the protein CASSPGTGNQPQHF.

The chain carries TRBV28 and TRBJ2-2, with 12 positions matching TRBD1. The ends lost 6 bases at V and 5 bases at J; junction bases unmatched: 13. CDR3 length: 18 residues. Germline V lookup: CDR1 MDHEN, CDR2 SYDVKM. The CDR3 sequence is CASRPGTGGGSGTGELFF. The CDR3 nucleotides read TGTGCCAGCAGGCCCGGGACAGGGGGCGGGTCGGGGACCGGGGAGCTGTTTTTT.

V usage is TRBV9 and J usage is TRBJ1-5, with D unclear. Per germline, CDR1 SGDLS and CDR2 YYNGEE. The CDR3 loop spans 13 amino acids. Deletions cut 1 base from V and 4 bases from J, with 6 bases between. CDR3 DNA: TGTGCCAGCAGCGTATCAGATAATCAGCCCCAGCATTTT. Translating gives CASSVSDNQPQHF.

In the case of this clone: Other nucleotide sequences in the sample specify the same CDR3. The chain recombines TRBV5-1 with TRBJ2-7, with D unclear. Between the trimmed V and J ends, which lost 0 bases and 4 bases, there was a span of 8 bases. Germline lookup yields CDR1 SGHRS and CDR2 YFSETQ. The CDR3 is made up of 13 amino acids. CDR3 coding DNA: TGCGCCAGCAGCTTGGGGGCCTCATACGAGCAGTACTTC. It encodes CASSLGASYEQYF.

A word on this clone: Within the sample, other DNA sequences also encode this same CDR3. This chain connects TRBV20-1 to TRBJ2-3; D call uncertain. Trimming shortened V by 1 base and J by 6 bases, and 5 bases separated the two germline ends. Germline V CDR1 and CDR2: DFQATT, SNEGSKA (reference sequence). There are 11 residues in the CDR3. The CDR3 is CSARATDTQYF. DNA for the CDR3: TGCAGTGCTAGAGCTACGGATACGCAGTATTTT.

This clone appeared a single time. The chain employs TRBV28 and TRBJ2-7; 9 bases map to TRBD1. The germline gives CDR1 MDHEN, CDR2 SYDVKM. The junction had 10 bases not matched to a gene; V was cut back by 4 bases and J by 6 bases. The CDR3 runs to 15 residues. The CDR3 here is CASSSRETGGVEQYF. The CDR3 DNA sequence: TGTGCCAGCAGTTCTAGGGAGACAGGGGGGGTCGAGCAGTACTTC.

This clone was observed a few times. The CDR3 loop is CSVAAAGVRETQYF. In DNA form, the CDR3 reads TGCAGCGTTGCGGCAGCGGGAGTGCGGGAGACCCAGTACTTC. This sequence joins TRBV29-1 and TRBJ2-5; TRBD2 matches at 8 bases. The CDR3 length is 14 residues. Losses at the gene ends were 4 bases for V and 5 bases for J; bases not matched to a gene: 9. CDR1 is SQVTM, CDR2 ANQGSEA, per germline.

In nucleotides, the CDR3 is TGTGCCAGCAGCACATCGGGGGGCATGAACACTGAAGCTTTCTTT. Its translation is CASSTSGGMNTEAFF. The V call is TRBV11-1, the J call TRBJ1-1, with D maybe TRBD1 (6 bases). The germline V gene has CDR1 SGHAT and CDR2 FQDESV (reference sequence). The CDR3 runs to 15 residues. V shed 5 bases and J shed 0 bases, with 13 bases lying between them. Using reference TRBV11-1 and TRBJ1-1 for the parts outside the CDR3, the full variable domain is EAEVAQSPRYKITEKSQAVAFWCDPISGHATLYWYRQILGQGPELLVQFQDESVVDDSQLPKDRFSAERLKGVDSTLKIQPAELGDSAMYLCASSTSGGMNTEAFFGQGTRLTVV.

Turning to this clone: Other DNA sequences in the same sample also yield this CDR3. This chain connects TRBV11-2 to TRBJ2-2; D unresolved. V lost 4 bases to trimming and J lost 3 bases, with 3 bases between them. Germline V gene lookup returns CDR1 SGHAT and CDR2 FQNNGV. The CDR3 has 12 amino acids. CDR3 amino acids: CASSSYTGELFF. The CDR3 nucleotides are TGTGCCAGCAGCTCATACACCGGGGAGCTGTTTTTT. The whole variable domain, filled in from reference TRBV11-2 and TRBJ2-2, reads EAGVAQSPRYKIIEKRQSVAFWCNPISGHATLYWYQQILGQGPKLLIQFQNNGVVDDSQLPKDRFSAERLKGVDSTLKIQPAKLEDSAVYLCASSSYTGELFFGEGSRLTVL.